The clone carrying this TCR beta chain was seen many times. Its specificity is not known. Any patient presenting with uncontrolled infection, other autoimmune disease, pregnancy or lactation was left out. Thyroid ultrasound, orbital computed tomography, clinical symptoms, and serum thyroxine and TRAb underpinned diagnoses. The data stem from a study of T cells in Graves' hyperthyroidism and ophthalmopathy. Study observations and caveats: In simple terms, a model built on 13 V-J features told ophthalmopathy apart from stable hyperthyroidism.

RNA transcripts served as the template for amplifying TCR beta CDR3 regions. Initially, a first-round RT-PCR of the TCR CDR3 employed the HTBI primer set. Via MiXCR, TCRdb re-called the multiplex PCR reads, giving one row per CDR3 protein. The table has a few hundred thousand distinct CDR3 sequences, about half seen once. The germline CDR1 and CDR2 sequences are SGHRS and YFSETQ. Trimming removed 1 base from V and 8 bases from J; junction bases left unmatched: 5. The CDR3 runs to 14 residues. Sequenced: peripheral blood or thyroid tissue (not recorded which). The source is an adult woman with Graves' disease, either hyperthyroidism or ophthalmopathy (not recorded which). The rearrangement uses TRBV5-1 and TRBJ1-4; 7 nucleotides agree with TRBD1. This chain's CDR3 is CASSLRGGQEKLFF. The CDR3 DNA follows: TGCGCCAGCAGCTTGAGAGGGGGCCAAGAAAAACTGTTTTTT.